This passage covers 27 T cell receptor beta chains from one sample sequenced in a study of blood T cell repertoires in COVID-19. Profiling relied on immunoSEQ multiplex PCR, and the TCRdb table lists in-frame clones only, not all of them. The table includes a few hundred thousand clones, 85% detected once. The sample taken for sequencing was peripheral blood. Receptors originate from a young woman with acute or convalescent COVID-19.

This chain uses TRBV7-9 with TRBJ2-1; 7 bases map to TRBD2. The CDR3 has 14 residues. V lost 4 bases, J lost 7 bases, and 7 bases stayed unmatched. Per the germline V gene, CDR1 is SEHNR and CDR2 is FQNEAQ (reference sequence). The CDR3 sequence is CASSSGGLVNEQFF. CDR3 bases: TGTGCCAGCAGCTCCGGTGGACTAGTGAATGAGCAGTTCTTC.

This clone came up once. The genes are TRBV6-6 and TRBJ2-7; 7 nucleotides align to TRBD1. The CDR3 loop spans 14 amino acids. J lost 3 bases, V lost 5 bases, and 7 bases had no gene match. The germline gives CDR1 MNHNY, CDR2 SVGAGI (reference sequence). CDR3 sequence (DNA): TGTGCCAGCAGTATACAGGGGTCCCGCTACGAGCAGTACTTC. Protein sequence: CASSIQGSRYEQYF.

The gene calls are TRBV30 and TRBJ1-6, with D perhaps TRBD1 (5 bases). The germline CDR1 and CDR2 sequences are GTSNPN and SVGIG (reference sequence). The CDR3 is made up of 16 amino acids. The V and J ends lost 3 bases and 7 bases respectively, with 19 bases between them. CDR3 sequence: CAWSENSGLFNSPLHF. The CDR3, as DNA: TGTGCCTGGAGCGAGAATTCGGGACTGTTCAATTCACCCCTCCACTTT.

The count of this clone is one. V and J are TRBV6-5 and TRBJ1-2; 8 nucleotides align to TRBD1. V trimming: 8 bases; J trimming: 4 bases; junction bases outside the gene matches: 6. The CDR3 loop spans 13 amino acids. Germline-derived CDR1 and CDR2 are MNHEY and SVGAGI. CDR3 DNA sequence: TGTGCCAGCGCCGTGGACAGGGTCTATGGCTACACCTTC. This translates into CASAVDRVYGYTF.

Here the CDR3 DNA reads TGTGCCTGGACGTCCCTTAAAAACACCATATATTTT. Its translation: CAWTSLKNTIYF. The V gene is TRBV30, the J gene TRBJ1-3; D remains unclear. With 4 bases removed from V and 6 bases from J, the gap between germline ends came to 10 bases. The CDR3 runs to 12 residues. Germline loops: CDR1 GTSNPN, CDR2 SVGIG (reference sequence).

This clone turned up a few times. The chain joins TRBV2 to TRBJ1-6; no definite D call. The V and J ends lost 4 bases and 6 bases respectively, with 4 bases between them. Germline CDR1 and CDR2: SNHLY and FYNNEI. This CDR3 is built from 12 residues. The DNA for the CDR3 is TGTGCCAGCAGTGCCCTTAATTCACCCCTCCACTTT. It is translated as CASSALNSPLHF.

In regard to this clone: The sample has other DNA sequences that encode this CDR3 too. Here the CDR3 DNA reads TGTGCCAGTAGTCCCGGACTAGCGGGAACATACGAGCAGTACTTC. This translates into CASSPGLAGTYEQYF. The chain recombines TRBV19 with TRBJ2-7; 12 nucleotides match TRBD2. CDR1 LNHDA and CDR2 SQIVND come from the germline V gene (reference sequence). Trimming cost V 5 bases and J 4 bases; bases outside gene matches: 6. The CDR3 has 15 amino acids.

The CDR3 bases are TGTGCCAGCAGTCCGACCGGGACTAGCGGGAGAAGAGGCTCCTACGAGCAGTACTTC. It yields the protein CASSPTGTSGRRGSYEQYF. The J gene is TRBJ2-7, the V gene TRBV28, with 14 nucleotides matching TRBD2. The V gene's germline CDR1 is MDHEN and CDR2 SYDVKM. J was trimmed by 0 bases and V by 5 bases; bases with no gene match: 12. The CDR3 sequence is 19 residues long.

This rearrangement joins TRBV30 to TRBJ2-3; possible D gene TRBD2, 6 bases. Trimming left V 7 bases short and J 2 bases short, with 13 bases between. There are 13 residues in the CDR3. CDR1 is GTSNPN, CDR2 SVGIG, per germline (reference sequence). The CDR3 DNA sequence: TGTGCCTACGGACCGGGGGACACAGATACGCAGTATTTT. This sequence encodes CAYGPGDTDTQYF. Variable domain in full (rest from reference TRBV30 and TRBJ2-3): SQTIHQWPATLVQPVGSPLSLECTVEGTSNPNLYWYRQAAGRGLQLLFYSVGIGQISSEVPQNLSASRPQDRQFILSSKKLLLSDSGFYLCAYGPGDTDTQYFGPGTRLTVL.

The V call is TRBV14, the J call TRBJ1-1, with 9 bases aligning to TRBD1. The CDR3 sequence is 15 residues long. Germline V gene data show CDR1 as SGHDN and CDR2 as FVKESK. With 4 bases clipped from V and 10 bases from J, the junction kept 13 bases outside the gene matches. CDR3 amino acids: CASSPYWRTGDGAFF. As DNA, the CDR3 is TGTGCCAGCAGCCCATACTGGAGGACAGGGGATGGAGCTTTCTTT.

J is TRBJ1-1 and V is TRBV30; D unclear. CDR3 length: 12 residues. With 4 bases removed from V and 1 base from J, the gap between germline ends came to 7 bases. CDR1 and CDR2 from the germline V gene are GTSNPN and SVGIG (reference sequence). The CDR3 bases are TGTGCCTGGACACAGCAGAACACTGAAGCTTTCTTT. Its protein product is CAWTQQNTEAFF.

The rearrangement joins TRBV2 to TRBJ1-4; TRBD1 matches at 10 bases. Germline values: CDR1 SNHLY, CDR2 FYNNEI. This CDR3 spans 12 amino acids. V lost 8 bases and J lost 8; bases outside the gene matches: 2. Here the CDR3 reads CASRDRGEKLFF. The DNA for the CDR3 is TGTGCCAGCCGGGACAGGGGCGAAAAACTGTTTTTT.

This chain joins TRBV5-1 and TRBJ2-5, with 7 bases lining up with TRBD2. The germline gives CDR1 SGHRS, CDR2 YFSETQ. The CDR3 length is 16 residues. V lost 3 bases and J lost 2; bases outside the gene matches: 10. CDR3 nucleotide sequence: TGCGCCAGCAGCTCGGGCGGGGGTTTTTTTCAAGAGACCCAGTACTTC. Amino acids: CASSSGGGFFQETQYF.

The CDR3 is CASSLPGRMGEQYF. In DNA, the CDR3 is TGTGCCAGCAGTCTCCCCGGCAGGATGGGCGAGCAGTACTTC. V gene TRBV28 combines with J gene TRBJ2-7; no clear D. V lost 5 bases and J lost 6, with 17 bases in between. CDR3 length: 14 amino acids. In germline, CDR1 is MDHEN, CDR2 SYDVKM.

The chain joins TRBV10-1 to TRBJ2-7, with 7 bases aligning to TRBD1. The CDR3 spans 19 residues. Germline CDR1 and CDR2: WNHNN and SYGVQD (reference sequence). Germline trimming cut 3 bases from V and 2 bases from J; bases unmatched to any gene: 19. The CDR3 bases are TGCGCCAGCAGTGACCATAAATCTAGAAAGGGGGCCATGACCTACGAGCAGTACTTC. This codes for CASSDHKSRKGAMTYEQYF.

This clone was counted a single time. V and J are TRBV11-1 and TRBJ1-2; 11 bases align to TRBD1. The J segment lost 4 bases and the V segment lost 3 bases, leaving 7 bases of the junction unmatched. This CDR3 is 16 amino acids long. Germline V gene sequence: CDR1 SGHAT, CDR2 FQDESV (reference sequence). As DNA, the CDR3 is TGTGCCAGCAGCTTGGGAAGGACAGGGGGCGTCTATGGCTACACCTTC. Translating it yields CASSLGRTGGVYGYTF.

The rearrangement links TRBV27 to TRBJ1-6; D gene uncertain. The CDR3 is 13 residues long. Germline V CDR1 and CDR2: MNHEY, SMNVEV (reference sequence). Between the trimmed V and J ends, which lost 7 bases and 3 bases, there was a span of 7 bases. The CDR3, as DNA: TGTGCCAGCACCCGGGACTATAATTCACCCCTCCACTTT. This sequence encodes CASTRDYNSPLHF.

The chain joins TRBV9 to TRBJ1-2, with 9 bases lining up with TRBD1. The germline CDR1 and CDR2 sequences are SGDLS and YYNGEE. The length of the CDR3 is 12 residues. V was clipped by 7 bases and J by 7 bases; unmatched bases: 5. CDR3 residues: CASRGQGIGYTF. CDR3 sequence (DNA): TGTGCCAGCCGGGGACAGGGAATTGGCTACACCTTC. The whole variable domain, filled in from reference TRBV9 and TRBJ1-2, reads DSGVTQTPKHLITATGQRVTLRCSPRSGDLSVYWYQQSLDQGLQFLIQYYNGEERAKGNILERFSAQQFPDLHSELNLSSLELGDSALYFCASRGQGIGYTFGSGTRLTVV.

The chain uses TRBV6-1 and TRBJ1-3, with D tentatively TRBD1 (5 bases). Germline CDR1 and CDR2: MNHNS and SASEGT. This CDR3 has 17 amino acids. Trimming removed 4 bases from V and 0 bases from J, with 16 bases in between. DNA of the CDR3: TGTGCCAGCAGTGTGCCCAGGGTTAGAGTCTCTGGAAACACCATATATTTT. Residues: CASSVPRVRVSGNTIYF.

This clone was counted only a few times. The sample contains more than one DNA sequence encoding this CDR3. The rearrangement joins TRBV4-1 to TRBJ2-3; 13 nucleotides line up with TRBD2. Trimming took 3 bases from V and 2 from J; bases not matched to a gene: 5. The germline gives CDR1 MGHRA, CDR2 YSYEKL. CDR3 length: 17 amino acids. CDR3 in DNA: TGCGCCAGCAGCCAGAAAGGACTAGCGGGAGACACAGATACGCAGTATTTT. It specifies CASSQKGLAGDTDTQYF.

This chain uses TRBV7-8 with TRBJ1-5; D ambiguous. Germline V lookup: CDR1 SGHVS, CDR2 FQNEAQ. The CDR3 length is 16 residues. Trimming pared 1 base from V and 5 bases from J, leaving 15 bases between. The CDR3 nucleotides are TGTGCCAGCAGCTTAGTGGGCAGCCACCTCCATCAGCCCCAGCATTTT. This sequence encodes CASSLVGSHLHQPQHF.

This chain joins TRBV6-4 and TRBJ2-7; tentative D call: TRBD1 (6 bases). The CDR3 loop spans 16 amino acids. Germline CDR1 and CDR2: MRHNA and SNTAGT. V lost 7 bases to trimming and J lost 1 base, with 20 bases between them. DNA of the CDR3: TGTGCCAGCACCCGACCGTGGAGAGGGGGATCCTACGAGCAGTACTTC. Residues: CASTRPWRGGSYEQYF.

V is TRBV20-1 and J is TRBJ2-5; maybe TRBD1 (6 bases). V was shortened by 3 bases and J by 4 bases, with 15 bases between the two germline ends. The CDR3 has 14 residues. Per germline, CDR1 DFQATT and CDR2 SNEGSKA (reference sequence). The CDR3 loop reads CSASWDKEGETQYF. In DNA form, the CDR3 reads TGCAGTGCTAGTTGGGACAAAGAGGGAGAGACCCAGTACTTC.

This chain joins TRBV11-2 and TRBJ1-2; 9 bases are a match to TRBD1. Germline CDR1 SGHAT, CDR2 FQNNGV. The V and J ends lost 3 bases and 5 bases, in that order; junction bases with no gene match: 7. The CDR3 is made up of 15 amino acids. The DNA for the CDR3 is TGTGCCAGCAGCTTCACGGGACAGGGAGGGTATGGCTACACCTTC. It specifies CASSFTGQGGYGYTF.

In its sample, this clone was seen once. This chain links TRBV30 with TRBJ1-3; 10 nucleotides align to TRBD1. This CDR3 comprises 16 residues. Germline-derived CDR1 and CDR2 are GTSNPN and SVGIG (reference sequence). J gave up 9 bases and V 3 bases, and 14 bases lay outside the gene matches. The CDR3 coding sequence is TGTGCCTGGAGCGGAGTCCCCGGGACAGGGGAATCCACCATATATTTT. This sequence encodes CAWSGVPGTGESTIYF.

CDR3 sequence reads: CASSLARTLQETQYF. The DNA of the CDR3 is TGTGCCAGCAGTTTGGCACGAACCCTCCAAGAGACCCAGTACTTC. The rearrangement links TRBV28 to TRBJ2-5; D uncertain. V was cut by 3 bases and J by 1 base, with 12 bases left in between. Germline V gene lookup returns CDR1 MDHEN and CDR2 SYDVKM. CDR3 length equals 15 residues.

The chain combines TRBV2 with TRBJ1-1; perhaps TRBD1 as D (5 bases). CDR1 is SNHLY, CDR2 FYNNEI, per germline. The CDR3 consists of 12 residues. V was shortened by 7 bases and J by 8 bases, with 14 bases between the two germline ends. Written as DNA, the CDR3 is TGTGCCAGCACTCAAGGGGCGCGGGAAGCTTTCTTT. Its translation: CASTQGAREAFF.